Below are 28 T cell receptor beta chains sequenced from a single sample in a study of cytomegalovirus exposure and HLA in healthy donors (TCRdb year 2017). Library generation was performed with the immunoSEQ multiplex PCR assay. In TCRdb, the immuneACCESS table is reduced to in-frame sequences with V and J assigned. These tables do not hold every clone; where another copy was compared, an unresolved V gene accounts for under half, and the others remain unexplained. This sample comprises roughly 130,000 clones, about nine tenths of them detected only once. The ten most abundant clones make up around 3.5% of the sample. Material for sequencing was PBMCs. The receptors derive from a man aged 30 to 45 in good health and CMV-seronegative.

The chain employs TRBV6-1 and TRBJ2-7; D unresolved. Trimming removed 5 bases from V and 0 bases from J, with 8 bases in between. The CDR3 has 13 residues. Germline V gene lookup returns CDR1 MNHNS and CDR2 SASEGT. CDR3: CASSSESSYEQYF. The CDR3 DNA is TGTGCCAGCAGTTCTGAGAGCTCCTACGAGCAGTACTTC.

V is TRBV28 and J is TRBJ1-2; 11 positions agree with TRBD1. Germline V gene data show CDR1 as MDHEN and CDR2 as SYDVKM. The CDR3 is 18 residues long. J lost 5 bases, V lost 4 bases, and 15 bases had no gene match. The CDR3 sequence is CASSSLTSGTGGRYGYTF. CDR3 bases: TGTGCCAGCAGTTCTCTAACCTCCGGGACAGGGGGTCGGTATGGCTACACCTTC.

This clone was seen only a few times. This chain connects TRBV5-1 to TRBJ1-6; maybe TRBD1 (6 bases). The germline V and J ends were trimmed by 0 bases and 10 bases, with 14 bases remaining between them. Germline-derived CDR1 and CDR2 are SGHRS and YFSETQ. CDR3 length: 15 residues. This CDR3 reads CASSLGQMGASPLHF. CDR3 in DNA: TGCGCCAGCAGCTTGGGACAGATGGGGGCCTCACCCCTCCACTTT.

This chain links TRBV5-1 with TRBJ1-1; 7 bases fit TRBD1. The germline V gene has CDR1 SGHRS and CDR2 YFSETQ. The CDR3 has 16 amino acids. J lost 2 bases, V lost 0 bases, and 7 bases had no gene match. The CDR3 loop reads CASSLVGTAENTEAFF. CDR3 nucleotides: TGCGCCAGCAGCTTGGTGGGGACAGCCGAAAACACTGAAGCTTTCTTT.

The chain links TRBV7-6 to TRBJ1-1; D is uncertain. Trimming removed 5 bases at V and 2 bases at J, with 15 bases between. This CDR3 region has 15 residues. The germline V gene has CDR1 SGHVS and CDR2 FNYEAQ. The CDR3 bases are TGTGCCAGCAGCCGCGCTGGAGCCGAAAACACTGAAGCTTTCTTT. This gives the protein CASSRAGAENTEAFF. Supplemented by reference TRBV7-6 and TRBJ1-1, the full variable domain reads GAGVSQSPRYKVTKRGQDVALRCDPISGHVSLYWYRQALGQGPEFLTYFNYEAQQDKSGLPNDRFSAERPEGSISTLTIQRTEQRDSAMYRCASSRAGAENTEAFFGQGTRLTVV.

The gene calls are TRBV5-6 and TRBJ2-1; the match to TRBD2 covers 8 bases. The CDR3 has 15 residues. Germline V gene data show CDR1 as SGHDT and CDR2 as YYEEEE. With V trimmed by 7 bases and J by 2 bases, 8 bases remained unmatched. Here the CDR3 DNA reads TGTGCCAGCCAATTGGGAGCGGGGGCCTACAATGAGCAGTTCTTC. Translated, it gives CASQLGAGAYNEQFF.

The V and J genes are TRBV4-1 and TRBJ2-1; D not certain. The germline V gene has CDR1 MGHRA and CDR2 YSYEKL. Trimming took 1 base from V and 5 from J, leaving 9 bases between them. CDR3 size: 14 residues. CDR3 amino acids: CASSQAYTNNEQFF. The CDR3 nucleotides read TGCGCCAGCAGCCAAGCCTATACTAACAATGAGCAGTTCTTC.

In this sample, this clone turned up a few times. This chain links TRBV5-5 with TRBJ1-5; 7 bases are shared with TRBD1. V lost 0 bases and J lost 2; bases outside the gene matches: 2. This CDR3 has 15 residues. Germline V gives CDR1 SGHKS, CDR2 YYEKEE (reference sequence). The CDR3 loop is CASSLGDRGNQPQHF. The CDR3 DNA follows: TGTGCCAGCAGCTTGGGAGACAGGGGCAATCAGCCCCAGCATTTT.

This clone has just one count. This chain uses TRBV4-3 with TRBJ1-2; tentatively, D is TRBD1 (6 bases). The CDR3 extends over 16 amino acids. The V and J ends lost 3 bases and 8 bases respectively, with 22 bases between them. The V gene's germline CDR1 is LGHNA and CDR2 YSLEER. DNA for the CDR3: TGCGCCAGCAGCCACGGGCAAGGGGGTAAAAAAAGGGGCTACACCTTC. It codes for CASSHGQGGKKRGYTF.

The rearrangement links TRBV19 to TRBJ1-6; 9 bases agree with TRBD1. CDR1 and CDR2 (germline): LNHDA, SQIVND (reference sequence). Trimming took 10 bases from V and 7 from J; bases not matched to a gene: 5. This CDR3 spans 13 amino acids. CDR3 bases: TGTGCCACCACCGGACAGGGGAATTCACCCCTCCACTTT. Amino acid sequence: CATTGQGNSPLHF.

The chain recombines TRBV5-1 with TRBJ1-1; 7 bases align to TRBD1. The CDR3 has 15 amino acids. Trimming took 2 bases from V and 0 from J; bases not matched to a gene: 4. The germline gives CDR1 SGHRS, CDR2 YFSETQ. CDR3 sequence: CASSFLTGVNTEAFF. CDR3 in DNA: TGCGCCAGCAGCTTCCTTACAGGGGTGAACACTGAAGCTTTCTTT.

The rearrangement joins TRBV18 to TRBJ1-6, with 9 positions matching TRBD1. The CDR3 has 15 residues. Germline lookup yields CDR1 KGHSH and CDR2 LQKENI. With 5 bases clipped from V and 5 bases from J, the junction kept 4 bases outside the gene matches. CDR3 region: CASSFRQGDNSPLHF. The CDR3 DNA reads as TGTGCCAGCTCATTCCGACAGGGGGATAATTCACCCCTCCACTTT.

This chain joins TRBV29-1 and TRBJ2-7; maybe TRBD2 (5 bases). Trimming stripped 7 bases from V and 2 bases from J, with 15 bases between. CDR3 length: 13 residues. Germline CDR1 is SQVTM and CDR2 is ANQGSEA. The CDR3 protein is CSAEEEKPYEQYF. In nucleotides, the CDR3 is TGCAGCGCCGAGGAGGAGAAACCCTACGAGCAGTACTTC.

The V gene is TRBV5-6, the J gene TRBJ2-4; D not certain. CDR3 length: 13 residues. The V and J ends lost 5 bases and 7 bases respectively, with 13 bases between them. Germline CDR1 is SGHDT and CDR2 is YYEEEE. Here the CDR3 reads CASSSGLENIQYF. In DNA, the CDR3 is TGTGCCAGCAGTTCCGGGTTGGAGAACATTCAGTACTTC.

This chain links TRBV7-8 with TRBJ1-1; D is unclear. The CDR3 totals 17 residues. Between the trimmed V and J ends, which lost 0 bases and 1 base, there was a span of 15 bases. CDR1 and CDR2 (germline): SGHVS, FQNEAQ. CDR3 nucleotide sequence: TGTGCCAGCAGCTTAGCGTACCAATTGGAGAAGAACACTGAAGCTTTCTTT. It translates to CASSLAYQLEKNTEAFF.

In regard to this clone: Other DNA sequences within the sample encode an identical CDR3. The J gene is TRBJ2-3, the V gene TRBV7-9; unclear D gene. The germline V and J ends were trimmed by 1 base and 4 bases, with 3 bases remaining between them. Germline CDR1 is SEHNR and CDR2 is FQNEAQ (reference sequence). The CDR3 runs 12 residues. The CDR3 sequence is CASSLGPDTQYF. The CDR3 region has the DNA TGTGCCAGCAGCTTAGGGCCAGATACGCAGTATTTT. Supplemented by reference TRBV7-9 and TRBJ2-3, the full variable domain reads DTGVSQNPRHKITKRGQNVTFRCDPISEHNRLYWYRQTLGQGPEFLTYFQNEAQLEKSRLLSDRFSAERPKGSFSTLEIQRTEQGDSAMYLCASSLGPDTQYFGPGTRLTVL.

J is TRBJ2-1 and V is TRBV11-2; TRBD2 agrees at 7 bases. V trimming: 5 bases; J trimming: 0 bases; junction bases outside the gene matches: 4. The CDR3 length is 15 residues. The V gene's germline CDR1 is SGHAT and CDR2 FQNNGV. Here the CDR3 reads CASSTGTISYNEQFF. The CDR3 nucleotides are TGTGCCAGCAGCACCGGGACTATCTCCTACAATGAGCAGTTCTTC.

This chain uses TRBV6-5 with TRBJ1-5; TRBD1 matches at 8 bases. The CDR3 is 13 residues long. With 6 bases clipped from V and 5 bases from J, the junction kept 3 bases outside the gene matches. The V gene's germline CDR1 is MNHEY and CDR2 SVGAGI. The CDR3 bases are TGTGCCAGCAGGGCAGGGGGCGATCAGCCCCAGCATTTT. Translating gives CASRAGGDQPQHF.

The chain joins TRBV10-3 to TRBJ1-5, with a possible D match to TRBD1 (6 bases). This CDR3 contains 16 residues. The germline gives CDR1 ENHRY, CDR2 SYGVKD. V gave up 0 bases and J gave up 7 bases, with 16 bases separating them. The CDR3 region is CAISESAGAGGQPQHF. CDR3 bases: TGTGCCATCAGTGAGTCGGCAGGGGCGGGCGGCCAGCCCCAGCATTTT.

The V call is TRBV19, the J call TRBJ2-7; TRBD1 aligns across 10 bases. After removal of 4 bases from V and 1 base from J, the junction contained 7 bases not matched to a gene. Looked up from germline, CDR1 is LNHDA and CDR2 is SQIVND (reference sequence). There are 16 residues in the CDR3. The CDR3 spells CASSTIPGQGSYEQYF. The CDR3 DNA reads as TGTGCCAGTAGTACCATCCCGGGACAGGGGTCCTACGAGCAGTACTTC. The full variable domain, completed using reference TRBV19 and TRBJ2-7, is DGGITQSPKYLFRKEGQNVTLSCEQNLNHDAMYWYRQDPGQGLRLIYYSQIVNDFQKGDIAEGYSVSREKKESFPLTVTSAQKNPTAFYLCASSTIPGQGSYEQYFGPGTRLTVT.

The chain recombines TRBV6-5 with TRBJ1-1; D is undetermined. V was pared by 10 bases and J by 0 bases, with 12 bases between. The CDR3 runs 13 residues. Looked up from germline, CDR1 is MNHEY and CDR2 is SVGAGI. CDR3 nucleotides: TGTGCCACCCGAGTCTTGGTGAACACTGAAGCTTTCTTT. As protein: CATRVLVNTEAFF.

V and J are TRBV28 and TRBJ1-6; D is perhaps TRBD1 (5 bases). V was clipped by 8 bases and J by 6 bases, with 8 bases between them. The CDR3 totals 12 residues. Germline CDR1 is MDHEN and CDR2 is SYDVKM. In nucleotides, the CDR3 is TGTGCCAGCGCAGGGTTTAATTCACCCCTCCACTTT. Amino acids: CASAGFNSPLHF.

The V call is TRBV6-5, the J call TRBJ1-6, with D possibly matching TRBD1 (6 bases). Trimming removed 2 bases from V and 9 bases from J, with 14 bases in between. This CDR3 has 15 residues. CDR1 MNHEY and CDR2 SVGAGI come from the germline V gene. CDR3: CASSYVGQGTSPLHF. CDR3 nucleotide sequence: TGTGCCAGCAGTTACGTAGGCCAGGGGACTTCACCCCTCCACTTT.

The chain employs TRBV28 and TRBJ1-1; 7 bases align to TRBD1. The length of the CDR3 is 15 residues. In germline, CDR1 is MDHEN, CDR2 SYDVKM. The V segment lost 5 bases and the J segment 6 bases; nucleotides outside the gene matches: 12. CDR3 nucleotide sequence: TGTGCCAGCAGTCCGACAGGGCCGCTTTTCCCTGAAGCTTTCTTT. It translates to CASSPTGPLFPEAFF.

This clone was picked up one time. The chain has TRBV5-1 and TRBJ1-1, with a possible D match to TRBD1 (6 bases). The CDR3 extends over 15 amino acids. Between the trimmed V and J ends, which lost 4 bases and 2 bases, there was a span of 15 bases. The germline gives CDR1 SGHRS, CDR2 YFSETQ. CDR3 in DNA: TGCGCCAGCAGCACCCTCAGGGGTGGAAACACTGAAGCTTTCTTT. It is translated as CASSTLRGGNTEAFF.

The V call is TRBV4-3, the J call TRBJ1-2, with D tentatively TRBD1 (6 bases). The CDR3 covers 15 residues. Germline V gene lookup returns CDR1 LGHNA and CDR2 YSLEER. V lost 3 bases to trimming and J lost 5 bases, with 16 bases between them. CDR3 nucleotides: TGCGCCAGCAGCCAGGGCTGGAGGACAGAATATGGCTACACCTTC. Encoded protein: CASSQGWRTEYGYTF.

This chain joins TRBV23-1 and TRBJ1-1, with unresolved D. TRBV23-1 carries the ORF label, with uncertain function. Trimming removed 4 bases at V and 4 bases at J, with 19 bases between. The CDR3 is 16 amino acids. The CDR3 nucleotides are TGCGCCAGCAGTCGTCGGAAGGAGGGCCGGACCACTGAAGCTTTCTTT. Translating gives CASSRRKEGRTTEAFF.

The J gene is TRBJ1-3, the V gene TRBV6-4; D is possibly TRBD1 (5 bases). This CDR3 is 16 amino acids long. Germline loops: CDR1 MRHNA, CDR2 SNTAGT. V lost 5 bases and J lost 7, with 21 bases in between. The CDR3 loop reads CASSRITAGMWNTIYF. The DNA of the CDR3 is TGTGCCAGCAGTCGGATCACCGCAGGGATGTGGAACACCATATATTTT.